This T cell receptor (beta chain) comes out of a study of early T cells in non-severe SARS-CoV-2 infection. Germline V CDR1 and CDR2: MDHEN, SYDVKM. This CDR3 has 12 amino acids. Losses at the gene ends were 3 bases for V and 10 bases for J; bases not matched to a gene: 2. Unique molecular identifiers tagged individual cDNA molecules. TCRdb called the 5' RACE reads again in MiXCR, with one record for every CDR3 protein. The table has tens of thousands of distinct CDR3 sequences, 8% to 9% seen once. The genes are TRBV28 and TRBJ1-1; TRBD1 agrees at 10 bases. The TCR originated in an adult who was a healthcare worker with PCR-confirmed SARS-CoV-2 infection or an uninfected control (not recorded which). Sequencing was done on a sample of whole blood. This chain's CDR3 is CASSLGQGRAFF. The DNA of the CDR3 is TGTGCCAGCAGTTTGGGACAGGGGAGAGCTTTCTTT.